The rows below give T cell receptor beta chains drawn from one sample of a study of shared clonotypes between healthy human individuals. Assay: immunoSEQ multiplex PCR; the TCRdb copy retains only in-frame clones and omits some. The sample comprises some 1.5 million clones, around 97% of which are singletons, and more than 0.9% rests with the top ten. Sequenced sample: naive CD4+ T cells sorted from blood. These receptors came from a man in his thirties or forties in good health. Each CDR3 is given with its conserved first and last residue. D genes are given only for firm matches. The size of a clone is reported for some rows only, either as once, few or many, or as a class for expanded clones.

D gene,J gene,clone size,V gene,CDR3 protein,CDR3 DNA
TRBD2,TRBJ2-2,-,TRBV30,CAWSVLATGELFF,TGTGCCTGGAGTGTACTAGCGACCGGGGAGCTGTTTTTT
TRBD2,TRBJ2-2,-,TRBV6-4,CASSIAAGASGELFF,TGTGCCAGCAGTATAGCAGCGGGAGCCTCCGGGGAGCTGTTTTTT
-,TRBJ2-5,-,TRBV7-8,CASSPPRPGVVRKETQYF,TGTGCCAGCAGTCCCCCCCGTCCAGGCGTGGTTCGAAAAGAGACCCAGTACTTC
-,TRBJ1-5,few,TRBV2,CASSFDRNNQPQHF,TGTGCCAGCAGTTTCGACAGAAACAATCAGCCCCAGCATTTT
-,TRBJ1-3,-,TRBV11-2,CASSVTATNGNTIYF,TGTGCCAGCAGCGTGACAGCTACTAACGGAAACACCATATATTTT
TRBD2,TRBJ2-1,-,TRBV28,CASEGGYNEQFF,TGTGCCAGCGAGGGAGGGTACAATGAGCAGTTCTTC
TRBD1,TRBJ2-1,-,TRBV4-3,CASSLTYRGTGGRTRYNEQFF,TGCGCCAGCAGCCTAACTTACAGGGGGACAGGGGGCAGAACCCGATACAATGAGCAGTTCTTC
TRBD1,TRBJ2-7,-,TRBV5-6,CASSLPGQLTYEQYF,TGTGCCAGCAGCTTACCGGGACAGCTTACCTACGAGCAGTACTTC
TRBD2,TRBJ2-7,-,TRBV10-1,CASSGSGTRYYEQYF,TGCGCCAGCAGTGGGTCCGGGACTAGATACTACGAGCAGTACTTC
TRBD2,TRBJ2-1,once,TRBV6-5,CASSYLAGGRGNEQFF,TGTGCCAGCAGTTACCTAGCGGGAGGACGTGGCAATGAGCAGTTCTTC
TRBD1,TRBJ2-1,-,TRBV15,CATSRAPGTGLNEQFF,TGTGCCACCAGCAGAGCTCCGGGGACAGGGCTAAATGAGCAGTTCTTC
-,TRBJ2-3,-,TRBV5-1,CASSLDGGVTDTQYF,TGCGCCAGCAGCTTGGATGGGGGAGTGACAGATACGCAGTATTTT
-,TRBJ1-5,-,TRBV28,CASSSGDSNQPQHF,TGTGCCAGCAGTTCTGGGGATAGCAATCAGCCCCAGCATTTT
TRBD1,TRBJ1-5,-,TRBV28,CASSSFDREIQPQHF,TGTGCCAGCAGTTCCTTCGACAGGGAGATACAGCCCCAGCATTTT
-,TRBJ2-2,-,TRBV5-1,CASRAEALPGELFF,TGCGCCAGCAGGGCGGAGGCACTTCCCGGGGAGCTGTTTTTT
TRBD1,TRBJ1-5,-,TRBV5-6,CASSLTGQGRQPQHF,TGTGCCAGCAGCTTGACGGGACAGGGGCGACAGCCCCAGCATTTT
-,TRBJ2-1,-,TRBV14,CASSQRAYNEQFF,TGTGCCAGCAGCCAGAGGGCTTACAATGAGCAGTTCTTC
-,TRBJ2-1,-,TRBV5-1,CASSPALRDIPTSYNEQFF,TGCGCCAGCAGCCCCGCACTGAGGGACATACCAACTAGTTACAATGAGCAGTTCTTC
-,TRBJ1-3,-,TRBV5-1,CASSPPNLGDSGNTIYF,TGCGCCAGCAGCCCCCCAAACTTAGGCGACTCTGGAAACACCATATATTTT
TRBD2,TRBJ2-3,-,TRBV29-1,CSVEGREFADTQYF,TGCAGCGTTGAAGGGCGGGAGTTTGCAGATACGCAGTATTTT
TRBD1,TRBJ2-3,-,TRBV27,CASSFGTGGARADTQYF,TGTGCCAGCAGTTTTGGGACAGGGGGCGCCAGAGCAGATACGCAGTATTTT
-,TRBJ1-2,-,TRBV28,CATTRTEGYTF,TGTGCCACAACACGGACGGAAGGCTACACCTTC
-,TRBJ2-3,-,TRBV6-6,CASSHSIPPLDCTQYF,TGTGCCAGCAGCCACTCAATTCCCCCCCTTGACTGTACGCAGTATTTT
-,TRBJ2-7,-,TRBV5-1,CASSLGGTAPYEQYF,TGCGCCAGCAGCTTGGGTGGGACCGCGCCCTACGAGCAGTACTTC
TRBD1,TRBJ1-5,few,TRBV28,CASSPGGYQHF,TGTGCCAGCAGCCCAGGGGGGTACCAGCATTTT
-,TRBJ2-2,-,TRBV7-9,CASSLDPTGELFF,TGTGCCAGCAGCTTAGATCCCACCGGGGAGCTGTTTTTT
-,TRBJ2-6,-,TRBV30,CACTGTRTFSSGANVLTF,TGTGCCTGTACCGGGACACGGACCTTTAGCTCTGGGGCCAACGTCCTGACTTTC
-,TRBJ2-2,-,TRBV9,CASSVGQPTGELFF,TGTGCCAGCAGCGTAGGACAGCCCACCGGGGAGCTGTTTTTT
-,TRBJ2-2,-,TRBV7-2,CASSLRNTGELFF,TGTGCCAGCAGCCTGAGGAACACCGGGGAGCTGTTTTTT
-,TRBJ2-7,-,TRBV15,CATSRGIGGTGTSYLYEQYF,TGTGCCACCAGCAGGGGGATCGGGGGGACAGGAACTTCATACCTCTACGAGCAGTACTTC
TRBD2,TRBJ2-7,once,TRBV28,CASRTGTTALDF,TGTGCCAGCAGGACCGGGACTACCGCGTTGGACTTC
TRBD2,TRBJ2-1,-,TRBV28,CASSGTSGSSNEQFF,TGTGCCAGCAGTGGGACTAGCGGGAGCAGCAATGAGCAGTTCTTC
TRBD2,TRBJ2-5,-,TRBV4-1,CASSQGWREGPKYF,TGCGCCAGCAGCCAAGGGTGGAGGGAGGGCCCAAAGTACTTC